What follows are 15 T cell receptor beta chains derived from one specimen sequenced in a study of blood T cell repertoires in COVID-19. Profiled with immunoSEQ multiplex PCR; TCRdb holds only in-frame clones, not every one. This sample has 150,000 or so clones, with 65% to 90% found just once. The sequenced sample consisted of peripheral blood. These receptors all come from a woman aged 40 to 50 with COVID-19, enrolled during active disease.

This chain connects TRBV30 to TRBJ2-5; 7 bases fit TRBD1. The CDR3 totals 13 residues. The germline V gene has CDR1 GTSNPN and CDR2 SVGIG (reference sequence). Trimming took 2 bases from V and 6 from J; bases not matched to a gene: 6. The CDR3 sequence: CAWSSQGVKTQYF. The CDR3 nucleotides read TGTGCCTGGAGTTCTCAGGGGGTAAAGACCCAGTACTTC.

V usage is TRBV19 and J usage is TRBJ1-5, with D possibly being TRBD1 (5 bases). CDR3 length equals 14 residues. V shed 6 bases and J shed 4 bases, with 13 bases lying between them. Per the germline V gene, CDR1 is LNHDA and CDR2 is SQIVND (reference sequence). CDR3 sequence: CASSPGGGNQPQHF. DNA of the CDR3: TGTGCCAGTAGCCCGGGTGGGGGGAATCAGCCCCAGCATTTT. Together with reference TRBV19 and TRBJ1-5, the CDR3 gives the full variable domain: DGGITQSPKYLFRKEGQNVTLSCEQNLNHDAMYWYRQDPGQGLRLIYYSQIVNDFQKGDIAEGYSVSREKKESFPLTVTSAQKNPTAFYLCASSPGGGNQPQHFGDGTRLSIL.

On this clone: The sample holds other DNA sequences that translate to the same CDR3. This chain connects TRBV10-3 to TRBJ2-5, with D perhaps matching TRBD1 (5 bases). Trimming took off 5 bases at V and 5 bases at J, with 15 bases between the two ends. CDR3 size: 14 residues. CDR1 and CDR2 from the germline V gene are ENHRY and SYGVKD. The CDR3 sequence is CAISQQESQETQYF. DNA of the CDR3: TGTGCCATCAGTCAACAGGAGTCCCAGGAGACCCAGTACTTC.

The rearrangement joins TRBV5-6 to TRBJ2-5, with 13 bases aligning to TRBD2. The CDR3 covers 16 residues. Per the germline V gene, CDR1 is SGHDT and CDR2 is YYEEEE. J gave up 1 base and V 4 bases, and 4 bases lay outside the gene matches. DNA for the CDR3: TGTGCCAGCAGCCCAACTAGCGGGGGGGCCCAAGAGACCCAGTACTTC. Amino acids: CASSPTSGGAQETQYF.

This clone came up a few times. The V and J genes are TRBV27 and TRBJ1-1, with D possibly being TRBD1 (6 bases). V was pared by 5 bases and J by 1 base, with 8 bases between. This CDR3 is 13 amino acids long. Germline V CDR1 and CDR2: MNHEY, SMNVEV (reference sequence). CDR3 protein: CASSPRGNTEAFF. For the CDR3, the DNA is TGTGCCAGCAGTCCCAGGGGGAACACTGAAGCTTTCTTT.

The chain combines TRBV3-1 (or the pseudogene TRBV3-2) with TRBJ2-1, with D unclear. Germline V gene lookup returns CDR1 LGHDT and CDR2 YNNKEL (reference sequence). CDR3 length: 13 amino acids. Deletions cut 5 bases from V and 10 bases from J, with 15 bases between. This CDR3 is CASSGQRIMEQFF. The CDR3 coding sequence is TGTGCCAGCAGCGGCCAGAGGATTATGGAGCAGTTCTTC.

The rearrangement joins TRBV4-1 to TRBJ2-7, with 10 bases identical to TRBD2. Losses at the gene ends were 1 base for V and 7 bases for J; bases not matched to a gene: 7. CDR1 and CDR2 from the germline V gene are MGHRA and YSYEKL. The CDR3 totals 15 residues. This CDR3 is CASSQASGGAGEQYF. The CDR3 DNA is TGCGCCAGCAGCCAAGCAAGCGGGGGGGCAGGTGAGCAGTACTTC.

In DNA form, the CDR3 reads TGTGCCAGTAGTAAGCTGGGACTAGCGGGAGCCAAAAACATTCAGTACTTC. Its translation: CASSKLGLAGAKNIQYF. The V gene is TRBV19, the J gene TRBJ2-4, with 12 bases fitting TRBD2. CDR1 is LNHDA and CDR2 is SQIVND in the germline V gene (reference sequence). After removal of 4 bases from V and 0 bases from J, the junction contained 4 bases not matched to a gene. The CDR3 length is 17 residues. Based on the CDR3 plus reference TRBV19 and TRBJ2-4, the full variable domain is DGGITQSPKYLFRKEGQNVTLSCEQNLNHDAMYWYRQDPGQGLRLIYYSQIVNDFQKGDIAEGYSVSREKKESFPLTVTSAQKNPTAFYLCASSKLGLAGAKNIQYFGAGTRLSVL.

The chain combines TRBV9 with TRBJ2-2; D ambiguous. CDR1 is SGDLS and CDR2 is YYNGEE in the germline V gene. The CDR3 has 13 amino acids. V gave up 4 bases and J gave up 3 bases, with 7 bases separating them. CDR3 nucleotide sequence: TGTGCCAGCAGCCCCTCCCACACCGGGGAGCTGTTTTTT. It translates to CASSPSHTGELFF.

Regarding this clone: This may stem from a read error, because a much larger clone lies one nucleotide away. Within the sample, other DNA sequences also encode this same CDR3. The chain recombines TRBV27 with TRBJ2-2; tentative D call: TRBD1 (5 bases). Trimming pared 0 bases from V and 6 bases from J, leaving 11 bases between. CDR1 and CDR2 (germline): MNHEY, SMNVEV (reference sequence). CDR3 length: 15 residues. The CDR3 nucleotides are TGTGCCAGCAGTTTATCGTTGACAGTAGCCGGGGAGCTGTTTTTT. Translating it yields CASSLSLTVAGELFF.

The V gene is TRBV11-3, the J gene TRBJ1-5; D remains ambiguous. The CDR3 sequence is 12 residues long. V lost 7 bases and J 7 bases, leaving 11 bases between the germline ends. Germline values: CDR1 SGHNT, CDR2 YENEEA. The CDR3 loop is CASINPGQPQHF. Here the CDR3 DNA reads TGTGCCAGCATCAACCCGGGGCAGCCCCAGCATTTT.

V usage is TRBV6-1 and J usage is TRBJ2-3; the D gene is possibly TRBD2 (6 bases). V was trimmed by 0 bases and J by 2 bases, leaving 15 bases between them. CDR3 length: 17 residues. The germline gives CDR1 MNHNS, CDR2 SASEGT. CDR3 DNA: TGTGCCAGCAGTGAAGCGGGAGCGGGTAGTTTCACAGATACGCAGTATTTT. Residues: CASSEAGAGSFTDTQYF.

The chain uses TRBV19 and TRBJ1-1, with D perhaps TRBD1 (5 bases). Germline V lookup: CDR1 LNHDA, CDR2 SQIVND (reference sequence). V was shortened by 5 bases and J by 7 bases, with 17 bases between the two germline ends. CDR3 length equals 14 residues. The CDR3 protein is CASSGAGIYGEAFF. Here the CDR3 DNA reads TGTGCCAGTAGTGGGGCAGGGATTTACGGTGAAGCTTTCTTT.

V usage is TRBV9 and J usage is TRBJ1-3; no firm D call. Per the germline V gene, CDR1 is SGDLS and CDR2 is YYNGEE. The CDR3 runs to 14 residues. Trimming removed 4 bases from V and 4 bases from J, with 12 bases in between. The CDR3, as DNA: TGTGCCAGCAGCAAAAATAGCGCAGGAAACACCATATATTTT. It encodes CASSKNSAGNTIYF.

V and J are TRBV5-4 and TRBJ1-2, with D possibly TRBD1 on 5 matching bases. CDR3 length: 12 residues. Per the germline V gene, CDR1 is SGHNT and CDR2 is YYREEE (reference sequence). Deletions cut 3 bases from V and 4 bases from J, with 7 bases between. In nucleotides, the CDR3 is TGTGCCAGCAGCTCGCAGGGCTATGGCTACACCTTC. It is translated as CASSSQGYGYTF.